The rows below give T cell receptor beta chains drawn from one sample of a study of CD8+ T cells in alopecia areata. Repertoires were generated with immunoSEQ multiplex PCR, while TCRdb's copy carries only in-frame clones and drops some. The data contain around 150,000 clones, 65% of them singletons. The source was CD4+ T cells sorted from blood, collected at week 4, from a patient treated with tofacitinib. Receptor source: a human donor with alopecia areata. CDR3s include the opening cysteine and the closing phenylalanine or tryptophan. A D gene is named only where the DNA matches it firmly. For some rows the clone size is stated as once, few or many, or as a class when expanded; others skip it.

J gene: TRBJ2-3
D gene: TRBD2
V gene: TRBV5-6
clone size: -
CDR3 DNA: TGTGCCAGCAGCTTCTTCTCGGGACTAGCGGGGGCAGATACGCAGTATTTT
CDR3 protein: CASSFFSGLAGADTQYF

J gene: TRBJ1-6
D gene: TRBD1
V gene: TRBV7-9
clone size: few
CDR3 DNA: TGTGCCAGCAGCAGAGGGGGCCTACGGGGATCACCCCTCCACTTT
CDR3 protein: CASSRGGLRGSPLHF

J gene: TRBJ1-2
D gene: -
V gene: TRBV19
clone size: -
CDR3 DNA: TGTGCCAGTACGGGAGGGCGCGGCTACACCTTC
CDR3 protein: CASTGGRGYTF

J gene: TRBJ2-2
D gene: -
V gene: TRBV5-4
clone size: -
CDR3 DNA: TGTGCCAGCAGCTTCCCGTCCGGGGAGCTGTTTTTT
CDR3 protein: CASSFPSGELFF

J gene: TRBJ1-2
D gene: -
V gene: TRBV23-1
clone size: -
CDR3 DNA: TGCGCCAGCAGTCAAAGGGGACCGATTAGTAACTATGGCTACACCTTC
CDR3 protein: CASSQRGPISNYGYTF

J gene: TRBJ2-7
D gene: TRBD1
V gene: TRBV27
clone size: few
CDR3 DNA: TGTGCCAGCAGACGATACGGACAGGGGGCCCCCTACGAGCAGTACTTC
CDR3 protein: CASRRYGQGAPYEQYF

J gene: TRBJ2-6
D gene: -
V gene: TRBV29-1
clone size: few
CDR3 DNA: TGCAGCGTTGCACTACAGGGCTCTGGGGCCAACGTCCTGACTTTC
CDR3 protein: CSVALQGSGANVLTF

J gene: TRBJ1-1
D gene: -
V gene: TRBV7-2
clone size: -
CDR3 DNA: TGTGCCAGCAGCTTAGTGGTGAACACTGAAGCTTTCTTT
CDR3 protein: CASSLVVNTEAFF

J gene: TRBJ1-6
D gene: -
V gene: TRBV30
clone size: -
CDR3 DNA: TGTGCCTCCGCAAATCCCGGGCTTGGATCACCCCTCCACTTT
CDR3 protein: CASANPGLGSPLHF

J gene: TRBJ2-7
D gene: -
V gene: TRBV6-5
clone size: -
CDR3 DNA: TGTGCCAGCACCACAGGGATTGAGTCCGAGCAGTACTTC
CDR3 protein: CASTTGIESEQYF

J gene: TRBJ2-6
D gene: TRBD1
V gene: TRBV6-7
clone size: -
CDR3 DNA: TGTGCCAGCAGTTACTCGAAGGGACAGGGGATCCCCTCTGGGGCCAACGTCCTGACTTTC
CDR3 protein: CASSYSKGQGIPSGANVLTF

J gene: TRBJ2-7
D gene: TRBD1
V gene: TRBV4-1
clone size: -
CDR3 DNA: TGCGCCAGCAGCCAAGAGGGACAGCCCTACGAGCAGTACTTC
CDR3 protein: CASSQEGQPYEQYF

J gene: TRBJ2-3
D gene: TRBD2
V gene: TRBV29-1
clone size: -
CDR3 DNA: TGCAGCGTTGACGTGGCGGGGGGTAGCACAGATACGCAGTATTTT
CDR3 protein: CSVDVAGGSTDTQYF

J gene: TRBJ1-2
D gene: -
V gene: TRBV27
clone size: -
CDR3 DNA: TGTGCCAGCAGTTTCCGAACAAGCCGGAACTATGGCTACACCTTC
CDR3 protein: CASSFRTSRNYGYTF

J gene: TRBJ2-2
D gene: -
V gene: TRBV6-5
clone size: -
CDR3 DNA: TGTGCCAGCAGTTACTCCGCGGGACTTACTCCCGGGGAGCTGTTTTTT
CDR3 protein: CASSYSAGLTPGELFF

J gene: TRBJ2-3
D gene: TRBD1
V gene: TRBV5-1
clone size: -
CDR3 DNA: TGCGCCAGCAGCTTGGAGGTTAGCGGAGGGTCTACAGGGGGGCAGTATTTT
CDR3 protein: CASSLEVSGGSTGGQYF

J gene: TRBJ2-3
D gene: -
V gene: TRBV6-5
clone size: -
CDR3 DNA: TGTGCCAGCAGCCCCCCAGGGCGAGATACGCAGTATTTT
CDR3 protein: CASSPPGRDTQYF

J gene: TRBJ2-3
D gene: TRBD1
V gene: TRBV29-1
clone size: -
CDR3 DNA: TGCAGCGTCGGCCAGGGGGTTCACACAGATACGCAGTATTTT
CDR3 protein: CSVGQGVHTDTQYF

J gene: TRBJ2-1
D gene: TRBD2
V gene: TRBV18
clone size: -
CDR3 DNA: TGTGCCAGCTCACCAGGACTAGCGGGGGGAAATGAGCAGTTCTTC
CDR3 protein: CASSPGLAGGNEQFF

J gene: TRBJ2-1
D gene: -
V gene: TRBV6-6
clone size: -
CDR3 DNA: TGTGCCAGCAGTTACGGGGGACGCTCCTACAATGAGCAGTTCTTC
CDR3 protein: CASSYGGRSYNEQFF

J gene: TRBJ2-2
D gene: TRBD2
V gene: TRBV5-4
clone size: few
CDR3 DNA: TGTGCCAGCAGGGACGGGGGGGCCAGCACCGGGGAGCTGTTTTTT
CDR3 protein: CASRDGGASTGELFF

J gene: TRBJ2-7
D gene: -
V gene: TRBV5-5
clone size: -
CDR3 DNA: TGTGCCAGCAGTCAATCGGACGGTGAACCTACGAAGCAGTACTTC
CDR3 protein: CASSQSDGEPTKQYF

J gene: TRBJ2-5
D gene: TRBD1
V gene: TRBV29-1
clone size: few
CDR3 DNA: TGCAGCGTCGTCCAATCGGCAGGGGGGACCCAGTACTTC
CDR3 protein: CSVVQSAGGTQYF

J gene: TRBJ1-5
D gene: -
V gene: TRBV2
clone size: -
CDR3 DNA: TGTGCCAGTAGCGACCGGGACGGTAATCAGCCCCAGCATTTT
CDR3 protein: CASSDRDGNQPQHF

J gene: TRBJ2-3
D gene: -
V gene: TRBV14
clone size: few
CDR3 DNA: TGTGCCAGCAGACGCATCGGGGGAGGTACGCAGTATTTT
CDR3 protein: CASRRIGGGTQYF

J gene: TRBJ2-6
D gene: TRBD1
V gene: TRBV7-9
clone size: -
CDR3 DNA: TGTGCCAGCAGCTTAGCGACAGGGATCTCCGGGGCCAACGTCCTGACTTTC
CDR3 protein: CASSLATGISGANVLTF